This record covers a single TCR beta chain. Sorting took every CD4+ cell except CD45RA+CCR7+CD95- naive cells, reaching over 95% purity. Profiled with immunoSEQ multiplex PCR; TCRdb holds only in-frame clones, not every one. Here the sample spans fewer than 35,000 clones, 80% to 90% being singletons. This record comes from a study of human CD4 T cells and Enterobacteriaceae. The sample was memory CD4+ T cells from blood. This TCR derives from a human donor in good health.

The DNA of the CDR3 is TGTGCCAGCGCGCGGGAGGCTAGCAATCAGCCCCAGCATTTT. It specifies CASAREASNQPQHF. The rearrangement joins TRBV27 to TRBJ1-5; D call uncertain. V was pared by 8 bases and J by 0 bases, with 11 bases between. The CDR3 runs to 14 residues. CDR1 is MNHEY, CDR2 SMNVEV, per germline (reference sequence).